Shown below are 27 T cell receptor beta chains from a single sample sequenced in a study of T cell repertoires in cytomegalovirus infection. In TCRdb, the reads were re-called with MiXCR into one record per CDR3 protein. The sample has approximately 170,000 distinct CDR3 sequences, 17% seen once. Source material: CD8+ T cells from PBMCs. The receptors originated from a human donor in good health (CMV status not recorded). Some clones in this sample may be carry-over from other donors' samples.

This clonotype was counted between two and nine times. V is TRBV7-2 and J is TRBJ2-1, with TRBD2 as a possible D gene (5 bases). V gave up 4 bases and J gave up 2 bases, with 6 bases separating them. Germline CDR1 SGHTA, CDR2 FQGNSA. This CDR3 is built from 13 residues. The CDR3 here is CASSYGTYNEQFF. The CDR3 DNA reads TGTGCCAGCAGCTACGGGACCTACAATGAGCAGTTCTTC.

This clonotype turned up a few times. The chain joins TRBV29-1 to TRBJ1-4, with 11 bases matching TRBD1. The V gene's germline CDR1 is SQVTM and CDR2 ANQGSEA. The junction had 5 bases not matched to a gene; V was cut back by 3 bases and J by 8 bases. This CDR3 spans 14 amino acids. This CDR3 reads CSVDPGQGGEKLFF. The CDR3 bases are TGCAGCGTTGACCCGGGACAGGGGGGCGAAAAACTGTTTTTT.

V and J are TRBV7-2 and TRBJ1-2; D is ambiguous. Germline loops: CDR1 SGHTA, CDR2 FQGNSA. CDR3 length: 9 amino acids. Trimming removed 7 bases from V and 13 bases from J, with 10 bases in between. Here the CDR3 DNA reads TGTGCCAGCAACACGAAATCCACCTTC. Translated, it gives CASNTKSTF.

A word on this clonotype: One end of the junction varies from germline; a read error may be responsible. The rearrangement links TRBV4-1 to TRBJ2-3, with a possible D match to TRBD2 (6 bases). Germline V gene sequence: CDR1 MGHRA, CDR2 YSYEKL. The length of the CDR3 is 15 residues. The CDR3 is CASSQESGSTDTQYF. The CDR3 DNA reads as TGTGCCAGCAGCCAGGAAAGCGGGAGCACAGATACGCAGTATTTT.

The chain uses TRBV29-1 and TRBJ2-1; D call uncertain. The CDR3 spans 10 residues. V was shortened by 7 bases and J by 5 bases, with 6 bases between the two germline ends. The germline V gene encodes CDR1 SQVTM and CDR2 ANQGSEA. This chain's CDR3 is CSGANNEQFF. The CDR3 bases are TGCAGCGGGGCGAACAATGAGCAGTTCTTC.

Note on this clonotype: A read error is possible here, since a much larger clone lies one base away. V and J are TRBV7-9 and TRBJ2-1; D is unclear. The CDR3 covers 11 residues. Germline V gives CDR1 SEHNR, CDR2 FQNEAQ (reference sequence). V lost 2 bases to trimming and J lost 8 bases, with 4 bases between them. The CDR3 is CASSLKDEQFF. DNA for the CDR3: TGTGCCAGCAGCTTAAAGGATGAGCAGTTCTTC.

This chain links TRBV10-3 with TRBJ2-1; 9 positions agree with TRBD2. CDR3 length: 15 amino acids. Trimming removed 3 bases from V and 9 bases from J; junction bases left unmatched: 9. Germline V CDR1 and CDR2: ENHRY, SYGVKD. CDR3 in amino acids: CAISEDGGGAPEQFF. The CDR3 coding sequence is TGTGCCATCAGTGAAGATGGCGGGGGGGCCCCTGAGCAGTTCTTC.

The table lists this clonotype with a few counts. This sequence joins TRBV6-4 and TRBJ2-3; 12 bases map to TRBD2. J gave up 0 bases and V 2 bases, and 0 bases lay outside the gene matches. This CDR3 has 16 residues. Germline values: CDR1 MRHNA, CDR2 SNTAGT. The CDR3 sequence is CASSDGTSGSTDTQYF. The CDR3, as DNA: TGTGCCAGCAGTGACGGGACTAGCGGGAGCACAGATACGCAGTATTTT.

The V call is TRBV29-1, the J call TRBJ1-2, with D unclear. V was clipped by 3 bases and J by 7 bases, with 12 bases between them. The CDR3 is 12 residues long. The germline gives CDR1 SQVTM, CDR2 ANQGSEA. The CDR3 is CSVDFGVAGYTF. CDR3 in DNA: TGCAGCGTTGATTTTGGGGTCGCTGGCTACACCTTC.

V and J are TRBV27 and TRBJ2-7; 9 bases match TRBD1. This CDR3 contains 14 residues. The germline gives CDR1 MNHEY, CDR2 SMNVEV (reference sequence). V lost 2 bases to trimming and J lost 7 bases; unmatched junction nucleotides: 6. This chain's CDR3 is CASSLPGTGNEQYF. The CDR3 DNA is TGTGCCAGCAGTTTACCCGGGACAGGGAATGAGCAGTACTTC.

The chain links TRBV7-3 to TRBJ2-1; D is possibly TRBD1 (6 bases). Trimming pared 5 bases from V and 3 bases from J, leaving 14 bases between. CDR1 SGHTA and CDR2 FQGTGA come from the germline V gene. This CDR3 region has 15 residues. The DNA of the CDR3 is TGTGCCAGCAGCGCTGGGACATCCAACTACAATGAGCAGTTCTTC. It translates to CASSAGTSNYNEQFF. The whole variable domain, remainder taken from reference TRBV7-3 and TRBJ2-1, is GAGVSQTPSNKVTEKGKYVELRCDPISGHTALYWYRQSLGQGPEFLIYFQGTGAADDSGLPNDRFFAVRPEGSVSTLKIQRTERGDSAVYLCASSAGTSNYNEQFFGPGTRLTVL.

V usage is TRBV13 and J usage is TRBJ2-7, with a weak D call TRBD2 (5 bases). The CDR3 covers 14 residues. With 6 bases removed from V and 2 bases from J, the gap between germline ends came to 14 bases. Germline V gene data show CDR1 as PRHDT and CDR2 as FYEKMQ (reference sequence). CDR3 DNA sequence: TGTGCCAGCAGACCGGGGAGCAGCACCTACGAGCAGTACTTC. Residues: CASRPGSSTYEQYF.

This chain joins TRBV19 and TRBJ2-1, with 13 positions matching TRBD2. CDR3 length: 18 residues. Germline CDR1 and CDR2: LNHDA and SQIVND (reference sequence). Unmatched junction bases numbered 8, after V lost 3 bases and J lost 3 bases. CDR3 DNA sequence: TGTGCCAGTAGTATCCCGACTAGCGGGGGGACGAACTACAATGAGCAGTTCTTC. Its protein product is CASSIPTSGGTNYNEQFF.

The sample holds a few counts of this clonotype. The chain recombines TRBV28 with TRBJ2-7; D could derive from TRBD1 or TRBD2 (5 bases each). This CDR3 is built from 13 residues. V gave up 2 bases and J gave up 9 bases, with 14 bases separating them. The germline V gene encodes CDR1 MDHEN and CDR2 SYDVKM. CDR3 DNA: TGTGCCAGCAGTTTAAGGGGACCGACGTGGCAGTACTTC. It is translated as CASSLRGPTWQYF.

This clonotype came up a few times. V and J are TRBV28 and TRBJ1-2; D not resolved. Trimming shortened V by 6 bases and J by 6 bases, and 17 bases separated the two germline ends. Germline loops: CDR1 MDHEN, CDR2 SYDVKM. The CDR3 has 14 amino acids. CDR3 loop: CASSGLDGSHGYTF. The DNA of the CDR3 is TGTGCCAGCAGCGGGCTCGACGGATCTCATGGCTACACCTTC.

The gene calls are TRBV7-9 and TRBJ2-1; 10 bases agree with TRBD2. The V and J ends lost 5 bases and 5 bases, in that order; junction bases with no gene match: 9. Germline V gene sequence: CDR1 SEHNR, CDR2 FQNEAQ (reference sequence). This CDR3 comprises 16 residues. The CDR3 sequence: CASSPPGTSVNNEQFF. The DNA of the CDR3 is TGTGCCAGCAGCCCTCCCGGGACTAGCGTCAACAATGAGCAGTTCTTC.

The chain combines TRBV29-1 with TRBJ2-1; D perhaps matches TRBD2 (6 bases). Germline loops: CDR1 SQVTM, CDR2 ANQGSEA. This CDR3 comprises 13 residues. V was cut by 1 base and J by 6 bases, with 10 bases left in between. DNA for the CDR3: TGCAGCGTTGAAGGACTAGAATCCAATGAGCAGTTCTTC. This codes for CSVEGLESNEQFF.

The V and J genes are TRBV6-2 or TRBV6-3 and TRBJ2-7; a weak D match, TRBD2 (6 bases). The length of the CDR3 is 13 residues. Germline loops: CDR1 MNHEY, CDR2 SVGEGT. Trimming pared 4 bases from V and 3 bases from J, leaving 10 bases between. The DNA of the CDR3 is TGTGCCAGCAGTTCCTCGGGAGACTACGAGCAGTACTTC. This translates into CASSSSGDYEQYF.

This clonotype was detected only a few times. The V and J genes are TRBV20-1 and TRBJ1-4; D gene ambiguous. V dropped 0 bases and J dropped 1 base, with 15 bases sitting between them. Germline V gene data show CDR1 as DFQATT and CDR2 as SNEGSKA (reference sequence). The CDR3 consists of 17 residues. Here the CDR3 reads CSARDLYTLETNEKLFF. The DNA for the CDR3 is TGCAGTGCTAGAGATCTGTACACCCTCGAAACTAATGAAAAACTGTTTTTT.

Only a few counts were recorded for this clonotype. J is TRBJ2-1 and V is TRBV6-1; D not resolved. Trimming took 5 bases from V and 0 from J, leaving 11 bases between them. Germline CDR1 and CDR2: MNHNS and SASEGT. The CDR3 is 15 amino acids. The CDR3 DNA sequence: TGTGCCAGCAGTTTTACTGATCTCTCCTACAATGAGCAGTTCTTC. Its translation is CASSFTDLSYNEQFF.

The V call is TRBV12-3 or TRBV12-4, the J call TRBJ2-3; D is unresolved. The CDR3 loop spans 12 amino acids. Trimming stripped 7 bases from V and 14 bases from J, with 19 bases between. CDR3 sequence reads: CASTLGTVVRYF. The CDR3 nucleotides are TGTGCCAGCACTCTCGGCACCGTTGTCCGGTATTTT.

This clonotype was detected only a few times. The chain combines TRBV6-4 with TRBJ2-7; 14 bases match TRBD2. CDR3 length: 17 residues. Germline V gene data show CDR1 as MRHNA and CDR2 as SNTAGT. V dropped 2 bases and J dropped 0; count of bases not matched to a gene: 3. In DNA form, the CDR3 reads TGTGCCAGCAGTGACGGACTAGCGGGAGGAACCTCCTACGAGCAGTACTTC. This codes for CASSDGLAGGTSYEQYF.

This clonotype was detected a few times. The chain carries TRBV7-2 and TRBJ2-7, with 7 bases fitting TRBD2. Trimming took 3 bases from V and 1 from J; bases not matched to a gene: 3. The CDR3 sequence is 14 residues long. Looked up from germline, CDR1 is SGHTA and CDR2 is FQGNSA. The CDR3 DNA is TGTGCCAGCAGCTTCCAAGCGGGGTCCTACGAGCAGTACTTC. Translating gives CASSFQAGSYEQYF.

The genes are TRBV15 and TRBJ2-1; 10 nucleotides agree with TRBD1. Trimming removed 1 base from V and 4 bases from J; junction bases left unmatched: 7. From germline, CDR1 is LNHNV and CDR2 YYDKDF (reference sequence). CDR3 length: 17 amino acids. CDR3 coding DNA: TGTGCCACCAGCAGAGGAGGGTTGGGACAGGGGTACAATGAGCAGTTCTTC. Protein sequence: CATSRGGLGQGYNEQFF.

V and J are TRBV6-2 or TRBV6-3 and TRBJ1-1, with no clear D. Trimming cost V 6 bases and J 4 bases, with 12 bases left between them. This CDR3 is 13 amino acids long. Germline CDR1 reads MNHEY; CDR2 reads SVGEGT. This chain's CDR3 is CASRKGWGTEAFF. Written as DNA, the CDR3 is TGTGCCAGCAGGAAAGGGTGGGGCACTGAAGCTTTCTTT.

Many counts were recorded for this clonotype. The rearrangement joins TRBV7-2 to TRBJ2-7, with 7 bases identical to TRBD1. Losses at the gene ends were 6 bases for V and 0 bases for J; bases not matched to a gene: 11. CDR3 size: 16 residues. CDR1 SGHTA and CDR2 FQGNSA come from the germline V gene. As DNA, the CDR3 is TGTGCCAGCAGTTCCTACGGGACAGACCTCTCCTACGAGCAGTACTTC. It yields the protein CASSSYGTDLSYEQYF.

This clonotype was seen more than once but under ten times. This chain joins TRBV20-1 and TRBJ2-3; TRBD2 agrees at 8 bases. After removal of 3 bases from V and 2 bases from J, the junction contained 1 base not matched to a gene. CDR1 and CDR2 from the germline V gene are DFQATT and SNEGSKA (reference sequence). The CDR3 totals 13 residues. The CDR3 reads CSASGRVTDTQYF. The DNA for the CDR3 is TGCAGTGCTAGCGGGAGGGTCACAGATACGCAGTATTTT.